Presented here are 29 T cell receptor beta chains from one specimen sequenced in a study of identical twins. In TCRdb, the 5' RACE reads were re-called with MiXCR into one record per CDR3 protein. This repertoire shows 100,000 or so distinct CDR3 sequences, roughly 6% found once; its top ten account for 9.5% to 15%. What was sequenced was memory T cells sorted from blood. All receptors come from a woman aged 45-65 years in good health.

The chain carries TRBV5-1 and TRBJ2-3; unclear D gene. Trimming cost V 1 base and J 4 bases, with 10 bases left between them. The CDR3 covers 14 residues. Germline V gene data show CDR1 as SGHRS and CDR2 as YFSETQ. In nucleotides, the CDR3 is TGCGCCAGCAGCTTGACCATGACTCCAGATACGCAGTATTTT. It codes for CASSLTMTPDTQYF.

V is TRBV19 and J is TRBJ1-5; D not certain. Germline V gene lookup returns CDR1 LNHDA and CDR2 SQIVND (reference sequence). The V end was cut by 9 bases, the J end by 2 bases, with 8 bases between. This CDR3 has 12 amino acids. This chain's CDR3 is CASCRGNQPQHF. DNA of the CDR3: TGTGCCAGCTGCCGGGGCAATCAGCCCCAGCATTTT. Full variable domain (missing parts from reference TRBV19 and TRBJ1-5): DGGITQSPKYLFRKEGQNVTLSCEQNLNHDAMYWYRQDPGQGLRLIYYSQIVNDFQKGDIAEGYSVSREKKESFPLTVTSAQKNPTAFYLCASCRGNQPQHFGDGTRLSIL.

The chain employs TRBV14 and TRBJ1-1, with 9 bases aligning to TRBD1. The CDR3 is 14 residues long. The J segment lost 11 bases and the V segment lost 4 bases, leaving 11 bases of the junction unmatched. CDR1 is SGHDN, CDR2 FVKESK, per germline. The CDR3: CASSPITGTGRAFF. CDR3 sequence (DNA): TGTGCCAGCAGCCCAATTACAGGGACAGGGAGGGCTTTCTTT.

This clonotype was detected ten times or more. In nucleotides, the CDR3 is TGTGCCAGCAGTCTGGGGGGCCTGGGCAATGAGCAGTTCTTC. This encodes CASSLGGLGNEQFF. The V and J genes are TRBV6-2 or TRBV6-3 and TRBJ2-1; D could derive from TRBD1 or TRBD2 (6 bases each). Trimming shortened V by 5 bases and J by 6 bases, and 14 bases separated the two germline ends. CDR3 length equals 14 residues. Germline V gene sequence: CDR1 MNHEY, CDR2 SVGEGT.

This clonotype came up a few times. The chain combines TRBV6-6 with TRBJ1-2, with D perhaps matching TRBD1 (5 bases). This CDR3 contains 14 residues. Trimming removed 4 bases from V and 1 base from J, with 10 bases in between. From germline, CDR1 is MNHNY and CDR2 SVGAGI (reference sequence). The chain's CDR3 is CASSSRGGNYGYTF. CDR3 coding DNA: TGTGCCAGCAGTTCACGGGGGGGTAACTATGGCTACACCTTC.

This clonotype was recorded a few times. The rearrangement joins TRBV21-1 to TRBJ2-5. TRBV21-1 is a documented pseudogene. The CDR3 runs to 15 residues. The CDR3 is CASSKNLGIQETQYF. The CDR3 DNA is TGTGCCAGCAGCAAAAACCTTGGGATCCAAGAGACCCAGTACTTC.

The CDR3 sequence is CASSETGGLFNEQFF. DNA of the CDR3: TGTGCCAGCAGTGAGACAGGGGGACTCTTCAATGAGCAGTTCTTC. The chain recombines TRBV6-4 with TRBJ2-1, with 9 nucleotides matching TRBD1. V trimming: 3 bases; J trimming: 6 bases; junction bases outside the gene matches: 6. The length of the CDR3 is 15 residues. Looked up from germline, CDR1 is MRHNA and CDR2 is SNTAGT.

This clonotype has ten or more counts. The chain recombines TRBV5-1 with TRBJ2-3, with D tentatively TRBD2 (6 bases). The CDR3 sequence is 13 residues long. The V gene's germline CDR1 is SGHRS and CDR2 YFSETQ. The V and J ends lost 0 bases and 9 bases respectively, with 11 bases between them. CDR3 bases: TGCGCCAGCAGCTTGGATAGTAGCGGCACGCAGTATTTT. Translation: CASSLDSSGTQYF. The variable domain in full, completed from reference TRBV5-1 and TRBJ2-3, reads KAGVTQTPRYLIKTRGQQVTLSCSPISGHRSVSWYQQTPGQGLQFLFEYFSETQRNKGNFPGRFSGRQFSNSRSEMNVSTLELGDSALYLCASSLDSSGTQYFGPGTRLTVL.

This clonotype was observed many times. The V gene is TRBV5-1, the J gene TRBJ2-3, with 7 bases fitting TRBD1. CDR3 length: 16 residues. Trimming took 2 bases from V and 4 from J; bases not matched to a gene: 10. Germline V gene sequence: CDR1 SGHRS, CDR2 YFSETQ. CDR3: CASSLDGAGGSDTQYF. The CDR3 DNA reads TGCGCCAGCAGCTTAGATGGAGCAGGGGGTTCAGATACGCAGTATTTT.

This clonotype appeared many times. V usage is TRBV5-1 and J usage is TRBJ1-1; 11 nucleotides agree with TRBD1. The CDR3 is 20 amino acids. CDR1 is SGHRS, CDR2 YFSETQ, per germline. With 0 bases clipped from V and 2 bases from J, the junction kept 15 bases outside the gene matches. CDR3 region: CASSLGGQGAKSKLNTEAFF. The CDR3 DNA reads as TGCGCCAGCAGCTTGGGAGGACAGGGGGCGAAGAGTAAACTAAACACTGAAGCTTTCTTT.

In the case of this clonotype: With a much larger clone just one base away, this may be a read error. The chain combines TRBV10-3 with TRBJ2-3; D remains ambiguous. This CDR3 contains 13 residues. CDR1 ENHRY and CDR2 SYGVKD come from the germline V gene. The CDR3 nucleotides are TGTACCATCAGTGACGTCTCTGCAGATACGCAGTATTTT. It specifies CTISDVSADTQYF.

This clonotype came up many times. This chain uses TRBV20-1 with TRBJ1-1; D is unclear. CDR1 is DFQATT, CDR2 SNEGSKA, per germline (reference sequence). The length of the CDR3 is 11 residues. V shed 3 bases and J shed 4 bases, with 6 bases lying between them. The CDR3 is CSARRSTEAFF. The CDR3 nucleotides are TGCAGTGCTAGGAGGAGCACTGAAGCTTTCTTT.

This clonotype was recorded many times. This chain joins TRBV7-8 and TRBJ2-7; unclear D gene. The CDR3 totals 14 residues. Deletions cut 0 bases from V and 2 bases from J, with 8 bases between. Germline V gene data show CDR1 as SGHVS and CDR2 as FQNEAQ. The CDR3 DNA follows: TGTGCCAGCAGCTTAGCTCCTACGGCCTACGAGCAGTACTTC. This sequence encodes CASSLAPTAYEQYF.

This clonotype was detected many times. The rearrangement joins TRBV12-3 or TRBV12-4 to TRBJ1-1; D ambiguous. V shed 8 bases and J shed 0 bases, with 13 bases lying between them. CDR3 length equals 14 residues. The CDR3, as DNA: TGTGCCAGCCGGCTCGGCGGAATGAACACTGAAGCTTTCTTT. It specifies CASRLGGMNTEAFF.

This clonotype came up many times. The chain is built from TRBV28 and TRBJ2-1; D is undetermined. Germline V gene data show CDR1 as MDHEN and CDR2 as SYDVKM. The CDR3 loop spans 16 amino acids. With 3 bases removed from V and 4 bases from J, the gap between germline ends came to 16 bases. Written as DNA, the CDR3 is TGTGCCAGCAGTTTTAGAACTTCCCCCATATACAATGAGCAGTTCTTC. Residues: CASSFRTSPIYNEQFF.

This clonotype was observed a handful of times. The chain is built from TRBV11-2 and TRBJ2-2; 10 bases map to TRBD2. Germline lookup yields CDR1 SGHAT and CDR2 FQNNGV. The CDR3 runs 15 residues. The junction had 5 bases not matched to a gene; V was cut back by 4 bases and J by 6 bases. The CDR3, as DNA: TGTGCCAGCAGCTCCGGGCTAGCGGGAGCCGGGGAGCTGTTTTTT. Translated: CASSSGLAGAGELFF.

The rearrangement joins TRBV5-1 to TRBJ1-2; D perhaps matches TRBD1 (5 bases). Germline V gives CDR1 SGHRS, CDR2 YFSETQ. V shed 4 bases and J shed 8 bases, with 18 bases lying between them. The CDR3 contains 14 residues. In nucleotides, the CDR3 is TGCGCCAGCAGCCCGGACACTCGGGCCGGAGGCTACACCTTC. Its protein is CASSPDTRAGGYTF.

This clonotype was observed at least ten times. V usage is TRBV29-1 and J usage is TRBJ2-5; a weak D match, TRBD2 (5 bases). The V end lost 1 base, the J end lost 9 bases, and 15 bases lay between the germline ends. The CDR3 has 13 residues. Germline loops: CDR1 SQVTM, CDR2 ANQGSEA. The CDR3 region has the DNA TGCAGCGTTGAAGTGATTGGACTTGGGTCCCAGTACTTC. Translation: CSVEVIGLGSQYF.

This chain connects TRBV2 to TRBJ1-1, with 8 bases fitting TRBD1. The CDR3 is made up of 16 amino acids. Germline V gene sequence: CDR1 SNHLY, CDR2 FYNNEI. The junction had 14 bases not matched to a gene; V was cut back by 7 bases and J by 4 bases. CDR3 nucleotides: TGTGCCAGCACTAAAAACGCACAGGGGGTAGGCACTGAAGCTTTCTTT. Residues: CASTKNAQGVGTEAFF.

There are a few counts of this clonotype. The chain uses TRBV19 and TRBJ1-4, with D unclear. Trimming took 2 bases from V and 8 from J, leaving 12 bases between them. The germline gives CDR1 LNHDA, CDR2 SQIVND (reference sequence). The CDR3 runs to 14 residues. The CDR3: CASSITVVSEKLFF. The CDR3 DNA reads TGTGCCAGTAGTATAACGGTGGTTTCGGAAAAACTGTTTTTT.

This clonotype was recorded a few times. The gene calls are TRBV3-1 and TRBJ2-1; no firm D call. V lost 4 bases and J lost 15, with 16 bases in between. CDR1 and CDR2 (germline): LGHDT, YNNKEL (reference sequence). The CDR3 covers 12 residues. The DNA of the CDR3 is TGTGCCAGCAGCCTCTCTCGGACCCCGACGTTCTTC. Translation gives CASSLSRTPTFF.

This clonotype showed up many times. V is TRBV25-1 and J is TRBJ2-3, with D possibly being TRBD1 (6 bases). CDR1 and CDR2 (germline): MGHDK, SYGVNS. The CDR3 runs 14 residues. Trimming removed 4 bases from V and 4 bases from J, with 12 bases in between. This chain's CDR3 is CASSGDTGSDTQYF. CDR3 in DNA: TGTGCCAGCAGTGGCGACACAGGGTCAGATACGCAGTATTTT.

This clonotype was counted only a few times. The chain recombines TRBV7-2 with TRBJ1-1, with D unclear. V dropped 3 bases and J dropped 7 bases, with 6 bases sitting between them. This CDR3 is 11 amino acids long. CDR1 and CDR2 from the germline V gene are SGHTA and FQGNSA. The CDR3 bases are TGTGCCAGCAGCTTTCACCGTGAAGCTTTCTTT. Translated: CASSFHREAFF.

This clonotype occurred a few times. The DNA of the CDR3 is TGTGCCAGCAGCCAAGGAGGTCGGCGGGTCGAGGTACAGACCCAGTACTTC. Amino acid sequence: CASSQGGRRVEVQTQYF. The V gene is TRBV3-1, the J gene TRBJ2-5; possibly TRBD2 for D (5 bases). CDR1 is LGHDT, CDR2 YNNKEL, per germline (reference sequence). The V gene lost 1 base and the J gene lost 6 bases, with 21 bases spanning the gap. This CDR3 spans 17 amino acids.

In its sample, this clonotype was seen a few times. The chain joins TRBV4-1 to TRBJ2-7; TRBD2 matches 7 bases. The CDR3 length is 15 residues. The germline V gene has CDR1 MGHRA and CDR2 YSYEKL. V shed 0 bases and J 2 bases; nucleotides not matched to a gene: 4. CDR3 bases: TGCGCCAGCAGCCAAGAAAGCGGGATGCCCTACGAGCAGTACTTC. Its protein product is CASSQESGMPYEQYF.

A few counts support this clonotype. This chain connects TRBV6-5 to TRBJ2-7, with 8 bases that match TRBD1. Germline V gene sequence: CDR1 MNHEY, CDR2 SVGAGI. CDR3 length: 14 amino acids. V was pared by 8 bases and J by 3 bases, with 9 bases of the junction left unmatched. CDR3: CASRPGTGDYEQYF. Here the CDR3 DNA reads TGTGCCAGCCGTCCCGGGACAGGCGACTACGAGCAGTACTTC.

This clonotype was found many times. CDR3 sequence: CASSAIRLDGYTF. The DNA of the CDR3 is TGTGCCAGCAGCGCGATTAGACTTGATGGCTACACCTTC. The chain carries TRBV11-1 and TRBJ1-2; D gene ambiguous. The V gene lost 5 bases and the J gene lost 6 bases, with 13 bases spanning the gap. This CDR3 contains 13 residues. The germline V gene has CDR1 SGHAT and CDR2 FQDESV (reference sequence).

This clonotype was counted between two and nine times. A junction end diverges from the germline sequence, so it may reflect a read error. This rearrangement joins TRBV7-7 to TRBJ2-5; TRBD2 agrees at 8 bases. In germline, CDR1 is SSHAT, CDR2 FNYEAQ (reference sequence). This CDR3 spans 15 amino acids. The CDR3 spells CASSLYGGDQETQYF. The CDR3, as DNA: TGTGCTAGCAGCTTATACGGGGGGGATCAAGAGACCCAGTACTTC. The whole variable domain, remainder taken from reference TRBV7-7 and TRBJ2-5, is GAGVSQSPRYKVTKRGQDVTLRCDPISSHATLYWYQQALGQGPEFLTYFNYEAQPDKSGLPSDRFSAERPEGSISTLTIQRTEQRDSAMYRCASSLYGGDQETQYFGPGTRLLVL.

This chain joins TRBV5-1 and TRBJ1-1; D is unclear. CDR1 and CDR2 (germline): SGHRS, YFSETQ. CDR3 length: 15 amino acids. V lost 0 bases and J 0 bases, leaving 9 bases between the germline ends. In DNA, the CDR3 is TGCGCCAGCAGCTTGGTTTCAGGTCTGAACACTGAAGCTTTCTTT. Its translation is CASSLVSGLNTEAFF.